A selection of T cell receptor beta chains follows, all from one sample in a study of blood T cell repertoires in COVID-19. Using immunoSEQ multiplex PCR, the repertoire was profiled, and TCRdb retains in-frame clones only, with some absent. The data show over 250,000 clones, about 80% seen once. Source material: peripheral blood. These TCRs come from a woman aged 45 to 65 who had recovered from COVID-19. Each CDR3 is given with its conserved first and last residue. A D gene is named only where the DNA matches it firmly. Size values are once, few and many counts, or a class for expanded clones, and some rows have none.

v_call	d_call	j_call	clone_size	cdr3_nt	cdr3_aa
TRBV4-3	-	TRBJ1-4	-	TGCGCCAGCAGCCCAACAAGGGAGATAAATGAAAAACTGTTTTTT	CASSPTREINEKLFF
TRBV6-5	-	TRBJ1-4	-	TGTGCCAGCAGTTACTCACTGGGGCGTAATGAAAAACTGTTTTTT	CASSYSLGRNEKLFF
TRBV7-9	TRBD1	TRBJ1-5	-	TGTGCCAGCAGCTTAGGGACAGGGGACCCGGACGGGTTTGTGGCCCAGCATTTT	CASSLGTGDPDGFVAQHF
TRBV9	-	TRBJ2-1	-	TGTGCCAGCAGCGGGGGGGACAATGAGCAGTTCTTC	CASSGGDNEQFF
TRBV15	TRBD2	TRBJ2-1	-	TGTGCCACCAGCAGATTGGGGGGGTATGAGCAGTTCTTC	CATSRLGGYEQFF
TRBV7-2	TRBD1	TRBJ1-4	-	TGTGCCAGCAGCTCGCCCCGGGACAGATATAATGAAAAACTGTTTTTT	CASSSPRDRYNEKLFF
TRBV10-3	TRBD1	TRBJ1-4	-	TGTGCCACCGGACAGGCTCTTAATGAAAAACTGTTTTTT	CATGQALNEKLFF
TRBV7-9	-	TRBJ1-1	-	TGTGCCAGCAGCGAAACAACGGAAGCTTTCTTT	CASSETTEAFF
TRBV30	-	TRBJ1-4	-	TGTGCCTGGGGACTAGCGGGAGGGGGATCTAATGAAAAACTGTTTTTT	CAWGLAGGGSNEKLFF
TRBV7-2	TRBD2	TRBJ2-7	-	TGTGCCAGCAGCGAACTAGCGGGCGTAGGATACGAGCAGTACTTC	CASSELAGVGYEQYF
TRBV6-2/TRBV6-3	-	TRBJ1-5	-	TGTGCCAGCAGCTTCCGAGCCAGGGGCAATCAGCCCCAGCATTTT	CASSFRARGNQPQHF
TRBV3-1/TRBV3-2	-	TRBJ1-2	-	TGTGCCAGCACCTCGGGGGGAGGCTATGGCTACACCTTC	CASTSGGGYGYTF
TRBV3-1/TRBV3-2	-	TRBJ2-1	-	TGTGCCAGCAGCCAAGATGTCAATAATGAGCAGTTCTTC	CASSQDVNNEQFF
TRBV19	-	TRBJ1-1	-	TGTGCCAGTATGTGGGGCCGCACTGAAGCTTTCTTT	CASMWGRTEAFF
TRBV27	TRBD1	TRBJ1-6	-	TGTGCCAGCAGCAATCCAGGGGGATTTTCACCCCTCCACTTT	CASSNPGGFSPLHF
TRBV29-1	TRBD1	TRBJ1-2	-	TGCAGCGTAACGCCTGAGGGGGCGTTGGCTAACTATGGCTACACCTTC	CSVTPEGALANYGYTF
TRBV6-1	TRBD2	TRBJ2-5	-	TGTGCCAGCAGTGAATTCTTTCGCGGGGGGGAAGGAGAGACCCAGTACTTC	CASSEFFRGGEGETQYF
TRBV4-2	-	TRBJ1-2	-	TGTGCCAGCAGCCAAGATACCCAGGGAAGGAACTATGGCTACACCTTC	CASSQDTQGRNYGYTF
TRBV27	TRBD1	TRBJ2-7	-	TGTGCCAGCCGGGACAGGGGAGGCTACGAGCAGTACTTC	CASRDRGGYEQYF
TRBV29-1	-	TRBJ2-2	-	TGCAGCGTCCACGGAGGCGAGAGGACCGGGGAGCTGTTTTTT	CSVHGGERTGELFF
TRBV4-3	-	TRBJ1-5	-	TGCGCCAGCAGCCGGACCCGGGGGGATCAGCCCCAGCATTTT	CASSRTRGDQPQHF
TRBV7-8	TRBD2	TRBJ2-2	-	TGTGCCAGCAGCCCTAGCGGGACCGATACCGGGGAGCTGTTTTTT	CASSPSGTDTGELFF
TRBV19	-	TRBJ2-1	-	TGTGCCAGTAGTACCCAGGGCGGCTCCTACAATGAGCAGTTCTTC	CASSTQGGSYNEQFF
TRBV6-5	-	TRBJ1-2	-	TGTGCCAGCAGTTACTCGCGGGGGGACTATGGCTACACCTTC	CASSYSRGDYGYTF
TRBV18	TRBD2	TRBJ2-1	-	TGTGCCAGCTCACCAGGATTAGGGACTAGCGGCTACAATGAGCAGTTCTTC	CASSPGLGTSGYNEQFF
TRBV20-1	-	TRBJ1-1	-	TGCAGTGCTAGTAAGGGGGGGGTCGCCCACCTTGAAGCTTTCTTT	CSASKGGVAHLEAFF
TRBV24-1	TRBD1	TRBJ2-1	-	TGTGCCACCAGTAATAGGGCAGGGGGCCGGAATGAGCAGTTCTTC	CATSNRAGGRNEQFF
TRBV30	-	TRBJ1-4	-	TGTGCCTGGACCGAGGGAGGGAGGGTCGAAAAACTGTTTTTT	CAWTEGGRVEKLFF
TRBV3-1/TRBV3-2	TRBD2	TRBJ2-3	-	TGTGCCAGCAGACCTAGTTGGAAACCCGGGACTAGCTTGAGCACAGATACGCAGTATTTT	CASRPSWKPGTSLSTDTQYF
TRBV9	TRBD1	TRBJ1-1	-	TGTGCCAGCAGCGTCGGCCAGGGGGCGAACACTGAAGCTTTCTTT	CASSVGQGANTEAFF
TRBV13	TRBD2	TRBJ2-1	-	TGTGCCAGCAGCTCCTTCCCCGGACTAGCGGGAGACAATGAGCAGTTCTTC	CASSSFPGLAGDNEQFF
TRBV7-2	TRBD1	TRBJ1-2	-	TGTGCCAGCAGCTTAGTGTCCCAGGGGGCTGCTGGCTACACCTTC	CASSLVSQGAAGYTF
TRBV5-1	-	TRBJ2-2	-	TGCGCCAGCAGCTTGGGCACAGGGACGAACACCGGGGAGCTGTTTTTT	CASSLGTGTNTGELFF
TRBV18	TRBD1	TRBJ1-5	few	TGTGCCAGCTCACCTGGGACAGTAAATCAGCCCCAGCATTTT	CASSPGTVNQPQHF
TRBV6-2/TRBV6-3	TRBD2	TRBJ2-1	-	TGTGCCAGCAGTATCCCAGCGGGGAACTACAATGAGCAGTTCTTC	CASSIPAGNYNEQFF
TRBV11-2	-	TRBJ1-2	-	TGTGCCAGCAGCTTTCAGGGAAATGGCTACACCTTC	CASSFQGNGYTF
TRBV19	TRBD2	TRBJ2-5	-	TGTGCCAGTAGTATTACTAGCGGGGCAGGGGAGACCCAGTACTTC	CASSITSGAGETQYF
TRBV7-2	-	TRBJ2-1	-	TGTGCCAGCAGCCTCGGACAGTCCATAAACAATGAGCAGTTCTTC	CASSLGQSINNEQFF
TRBV5-1	-	TRBJ2-1	-	TGCGCCAGCAGCCCGCGGACAGGACTATACAATGAGCAGTTCTTC	CASSPRTGLYNEQFF
TRBV27	-	TRBJ2-7	-	TGTGCCAGCAGCCATCGTCCCCAGGGGACCTACGAGCAGTACTTC	CASSHRPQGTYEQYF
TRBV19	TRBD1	TRBJ2-5	few	TGTGCCAGTAGCCTAATGGGACAGGTGGGAGAGACCCAGTACTTC	CASSLMGQVGETQYF
TRBV5-8	-	TRBJ2-5	-	TGTGCCAGCAGCCCCGGACAGCCCGCGGGGGACTCCCGGGCCCAGTACTTC	CASSPGQPAGDSRAQYF
TRBV27	-	TRBJ2-3	-	TGTGCCAGCAGGGCCGACTTGAGTGGTACGCAGTATTTT	CASRADLSGTQYF
TRBV4-2	-	TRBJ1-4	-	TGTGCCAGCAGCACGCGGATTGGTAATGAAAAACTGTTTTTT	CASSTRIGNEKLFF
TRBV25-1	-	TRBJ1-1	-	TGTGCCAGCAGTGAATTATTGCAGACAATAGCTTTCTTT	CASSELLQTIAFF
TRBV3-1/TRBV3-2	TRBD1	TRBJ2-4	-	TGTGCCAGCAGCCAACAGGGGGCGGCCAAAAACATTCAGTACTTC	CASSQQGAAKNIQYF
TRBV15	-	TRBJ2-7	-	TGTGCCACCAGCAGAGAGAAGCTAGGGGCCTACGAGCAGTACTTC	CATSREKLGAYEQYF
TRBV6-6	TRBD2	TRBJ2-7	-	TGTGCCAGCAGTACGACTAGCGTCGGCGAGCAGTACTTC	CASSTTSVGEQYF
TRBV6-2/TRBV6-3	TRBD1	TRBJ1-1	few	TGTGCCAGCAGTTACATCCTGCCGCGGGACAGCTTGAACACTGAAGCTTTCTTT	CASSYILPRDSLNTEAFF
TRBV28	TRBD2	TRBJ2-1	-	TGTGCCAGCAGAGCCGGGACTAGCAGCGTCAATGAGCAGTTCTTC	CASRAGTSSVNEQFF
TRBV24-1	TRBD1	TRBJ2-7	-	TGTGCCACCTCTTCGGCCGGGACAGGGGACTCCTACGAGCAGTACTTC	CATSSAGTGDSYEQYF
TRBV7-6	-	TRBJ2-7	once	TGTGCCAGCAGCTTAGTGCAGGACAGTTCCTACGAGCAGTACTTC	CASSLVQDSSYEQYF